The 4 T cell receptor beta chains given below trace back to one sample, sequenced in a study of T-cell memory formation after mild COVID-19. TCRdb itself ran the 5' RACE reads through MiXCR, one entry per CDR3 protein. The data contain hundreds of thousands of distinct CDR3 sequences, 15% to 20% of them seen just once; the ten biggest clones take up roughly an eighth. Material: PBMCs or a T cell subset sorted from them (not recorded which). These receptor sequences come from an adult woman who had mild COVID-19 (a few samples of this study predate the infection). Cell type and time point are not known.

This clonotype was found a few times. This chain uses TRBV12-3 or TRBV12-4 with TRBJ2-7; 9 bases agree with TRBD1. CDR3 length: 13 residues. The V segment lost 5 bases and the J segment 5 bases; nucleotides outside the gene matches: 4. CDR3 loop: CASSQDRGHEQYF. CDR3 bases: TGTGCCAGCAGTCAGGACAGGGGCCACGAGCAGTACTTC.

The CDR3 loop reads CASSQDRSRPSEQYF. In nucleotides, the CDR3 is TGTGCCAGCAGCCAAGACAGATCCCGACCCTCCGAGCAGTACTTC. This rearrangement joins TRBV4-2 to TRBJ2-7; D gene uncertain. The V gene's germline CDR1 is LGHNA and CDR2 YNFKEQ. The V and J ends lost 0 bases and 6 bases respectively, with 15 bases between them. This CDR3 contains 15 residues.

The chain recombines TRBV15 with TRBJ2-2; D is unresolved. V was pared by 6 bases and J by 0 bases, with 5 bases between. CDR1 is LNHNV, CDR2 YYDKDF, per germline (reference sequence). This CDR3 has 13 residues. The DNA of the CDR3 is TGTGCCACCAGGGCACCGAACACCGGGGAGCTGTTTTTT. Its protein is CATRAPNTGELFF.

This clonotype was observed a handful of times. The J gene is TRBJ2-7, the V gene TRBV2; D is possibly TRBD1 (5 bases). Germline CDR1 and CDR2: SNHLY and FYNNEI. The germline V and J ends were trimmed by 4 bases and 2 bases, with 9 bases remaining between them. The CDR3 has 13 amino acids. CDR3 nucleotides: TGTGCCAGCAGTGTGGCAGGGCCCTACGAGCAGTACTTC. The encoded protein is CASSVAGPYEQYF.